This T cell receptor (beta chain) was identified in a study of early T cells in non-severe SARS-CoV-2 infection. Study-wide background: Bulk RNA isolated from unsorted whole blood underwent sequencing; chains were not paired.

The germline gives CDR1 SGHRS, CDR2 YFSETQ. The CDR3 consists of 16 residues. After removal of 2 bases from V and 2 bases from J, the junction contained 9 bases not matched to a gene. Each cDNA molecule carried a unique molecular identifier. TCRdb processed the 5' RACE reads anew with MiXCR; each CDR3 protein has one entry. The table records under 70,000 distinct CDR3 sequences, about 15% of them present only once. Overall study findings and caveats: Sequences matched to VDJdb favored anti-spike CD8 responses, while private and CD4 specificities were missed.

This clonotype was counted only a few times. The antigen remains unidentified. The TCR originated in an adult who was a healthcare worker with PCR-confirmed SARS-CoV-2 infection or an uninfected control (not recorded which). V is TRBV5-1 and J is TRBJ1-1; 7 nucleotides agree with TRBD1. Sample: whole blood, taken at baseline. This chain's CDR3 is CASSFSPGQSNTEAFF. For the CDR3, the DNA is TGCGCCAGCAGCTTTAGTCCGGGACAGTCAAACACTGAAGCTTTCTTT. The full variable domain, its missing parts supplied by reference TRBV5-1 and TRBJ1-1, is KAGVTQTPRYLIKTRGQQVTLSCSPISGHRSVSWYQQTPGQGLQFLFEYFSETQRNKGNFPGRFSGRQFSNSRSEMNVSTLELGDSALYLCASSFSPGQSNTEAFFGQGTRLTVV.